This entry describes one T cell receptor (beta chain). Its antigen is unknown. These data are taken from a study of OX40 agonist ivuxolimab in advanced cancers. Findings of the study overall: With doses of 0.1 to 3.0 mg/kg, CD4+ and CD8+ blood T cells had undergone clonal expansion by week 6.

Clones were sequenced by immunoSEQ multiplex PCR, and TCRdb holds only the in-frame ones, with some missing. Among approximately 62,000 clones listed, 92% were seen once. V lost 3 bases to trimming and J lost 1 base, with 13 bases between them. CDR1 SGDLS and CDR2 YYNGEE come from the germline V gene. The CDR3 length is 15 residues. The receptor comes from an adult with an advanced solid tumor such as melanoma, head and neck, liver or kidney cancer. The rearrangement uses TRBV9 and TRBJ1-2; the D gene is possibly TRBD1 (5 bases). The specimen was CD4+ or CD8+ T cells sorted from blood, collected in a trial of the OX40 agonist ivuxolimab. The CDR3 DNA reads TGTGCCAGCAGCGGCGACAGTTTTTTTAACTATGGCTACACCTTC. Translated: CASSGDSFFNYGYTF.